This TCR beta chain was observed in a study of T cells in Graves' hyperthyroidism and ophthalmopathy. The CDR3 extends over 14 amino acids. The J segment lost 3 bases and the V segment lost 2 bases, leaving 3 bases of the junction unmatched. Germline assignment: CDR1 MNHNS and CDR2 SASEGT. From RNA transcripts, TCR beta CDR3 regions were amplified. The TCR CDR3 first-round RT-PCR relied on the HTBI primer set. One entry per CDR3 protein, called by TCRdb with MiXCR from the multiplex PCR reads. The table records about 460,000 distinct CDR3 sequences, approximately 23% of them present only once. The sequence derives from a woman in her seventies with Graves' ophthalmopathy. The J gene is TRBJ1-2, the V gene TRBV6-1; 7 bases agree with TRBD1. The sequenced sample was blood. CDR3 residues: CASSELDRHYGYTF. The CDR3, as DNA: TGTGCCAGCAGTGAACTGGACAGGCACTATGGCTACACCTTC.